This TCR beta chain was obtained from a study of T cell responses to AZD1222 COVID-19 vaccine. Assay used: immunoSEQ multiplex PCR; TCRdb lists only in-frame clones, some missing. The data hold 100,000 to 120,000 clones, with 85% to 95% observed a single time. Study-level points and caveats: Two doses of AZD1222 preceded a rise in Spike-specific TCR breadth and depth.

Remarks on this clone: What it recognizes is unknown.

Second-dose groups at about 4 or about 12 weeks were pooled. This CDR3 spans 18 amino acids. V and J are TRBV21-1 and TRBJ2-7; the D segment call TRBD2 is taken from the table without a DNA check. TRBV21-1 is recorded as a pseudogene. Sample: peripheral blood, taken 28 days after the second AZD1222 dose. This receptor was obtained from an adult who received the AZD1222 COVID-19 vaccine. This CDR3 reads CASSKAGTSGASSYEQYF. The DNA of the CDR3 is TGTGCCAGCAGCAAAGCAGGGACTAGCGGGGCGAGCTCCTACGAGCAGTACTTC.